The 30 T cell receptor beta chains listed next were all sequenced from one sample in a study of multiple sclerosis patients with progressive multifocal leukoencephalopathy. Sample time point: approximately 11 months of natalizumab therapy. Measured with immunoSEQ multiplex PCR; TCRdb has only the in-frame clones, and not every one. The sample includes 20,000 to 30,000 clones, around 90% of them seen just once. The sample here was PBMCs, taken from a patient treated with natalizumab. The source is a man younger than 45 with multiple sclerosis.

J is TRBJ1-5 and V is TRBV19, with D possibly matching TRBD1 (5 bases). V gave up 1 base and J gave up 8 bases, with 15 bases separating them. Looked up from germline, CDR1 is LNHDA and CDR2 is SQIVND (reference sequence). The CDR3 length is 15 residues. CDR3 nucleotide sequence: TGTGCCAGTAGTATAGTGGCCGGGGGTCTAGAGCCCCAGCATTTT. This codes for CASSIVAGGLEPQHF. Together with reference TRBV19 and TRBJ1-5, the CDR3 gives the full variable domain: DGGITQSPKYLFRKEGQNVTLSCEQNLNHDAMYWYRQDPGQGLRLIYYSQIVNDFQKGDIAEGYSVSREKKESFPLTVTSAQKNPTAFYLCASSIVAGGLEPQHFGDGTRLSIL.

The chain combines TRBV19 with TRBJ1-2; 10 bases match TRBD1. Germline V gene sequence: CDR1 LNHDA, CDR2 SQIVND (reference sequence). The CDR3 totals 16 residues. After removal of 6 bases from V and 6 bases from J, the junction contained 13 bases not matched to a gene. The CDR3 bases are TGTGCCAGTAGCCAAAGGGGCGGACAGGGGGAACATGGCTACACCTTC. This translates into CASSQRGGQGEHGYTF. Full variable domain (missing parts from reference TRBV19 and TRBJ1-2): DGGITQSPKYLFRKEGQNVTLSCEQNLNHDAMYWYRQDPGQGLRLIYYSQIVNDFQKGDIAEGYSVSREKKESFPLTVTSAQKNPTAFYLCASSQRGGQGEHGYTFGSGTRLTVV.

The chain uses TRBV7-9 and TRBJ2-1, with D tentatively TRBD1 (5 bases). The CDR3 contains 14 residues. Per germline, CDR1 SEHNR and CDR2 FQNEAQ (reference sequence). V lost 3 bases to trimming and J lost 5 bases, with 11 bases between them. This chain's CDR3 is CASSFWGSDNEQFF. CDR3 in DNA: TGTGCCAGCAGCTTCTGGGGCTCGGACAATGAGCAGTTCTTC. Together with reference TRBV7-9 and TRBJ2-1, the CDR3 gives the full variable domain: DTGVSQNPRHKITKRGQNVTFRCDPISEHNRLYWYRQTLGQGPEFLTYFQNEAQLEKSRLLSDRFSAERPKGSFSTLEIQRTEQGDSAMYLCASSFWGSDNEQFFGPGTRLTVL.

V and J are TRBV5-5 and TRBJ2-3, with D unresolved. Germline V CDR1 and CDR2: SGHKS, YYEKEE (reference sequence). The CDR3 is made up of 14 amino acids. The V gene lost 0 bases and the J gene lost 6 bases, with 11 bases spanning the gap. For the CDR3, the DNA is TGTGCCAGCAGCTTGGGTGCCCTTTTGGATACGCAGTATTTT. Residues: CASSLGALLDTQYF.

V and J are TRBV11-2 and TRBJ2-1, with D possibly TRBD2 on 6 matching bases. V gave up 5 bases and J gave up 6 bases, with 14 bases separating them. Germline lookup yields CDR1 SGHAT and CDR2 FQNNGV. There are 14 residues in the CDR3. The CDR3 region is CASSPGLKLNEQFF. CDR3 nucleotide sequence: TGTGCCAGCAGCCCGGGACTTAAACTCAATGAGCAGTTCTTC.

The chain joins TRBV14 to TRBJ1-1; no clear D gene. Germline-derived CDR1 and CDR2 are SGHDN and FVKESK. Deletions cut 2 bases from V and 8 bases from J, with 18 bases between. This CDR3 region has 15 residues. CDR3 in DNA: TGTGCCAGCAGCCAACATCTGACGGCGGTGGAGGAAGCTTTCTTT. Amino acid sequence: CASSQHLTAVEEAFF.

This chain joins TRBV10-3 and TRBJ1-2; D is perhaps TRBD1 (5 bases). The CDR3 is 12 residues long. V was pared by 4 bases and J by 8 bases, with 11 bases between. CDR1 is ENHRY and CDR2 is SYGVKD in the germline V gene. The CDR3 region has the DNA TGTGCCATCAGTGGGGGGACGTCGGGCTACACCTTC. Translated, it gives CAISGGTSGYTF.

A note on this clone: The junction and the germline gene differ at one end; a read error may be behind it. V usage is TRBV30 and J usage is TRBJ1-2; tentatively, D is TRBD1 (5 bases). This CDR3 spans 13 amino acids. The germline V gene encodes CDR1 GTSNPN and CDR2 SVGIG (reference sequence). This CDR3 is CAWSVAAGPPFGF. In nucleotides, the CDR3 is TGTGCCTGGAGTGTTGCGGCAGGGCCCCCCTTTGGCTTC.

This sequence joins TRBV10-1 and TRBJ2-1; 9 bases agree with TRBD2. The germline CDR1 and CDR2 sequences are WNHNN and SYGVQD (reference sequence). The CDR3 spans 16 residues. V lost 6 bases to trimming and J lost 4 bases; unmatched junction nucleotides: 10. In nucleotides, the CDR3 is TGCGCCAGCAGCGGCCTGGCTAGCGGGGCTTACAATGAGCAGTTCTTC. Its protein is CASSGLASGAYNEQFF.

The rearrangement joins TRBV30 to TRBJ2-1; D uncertain. From germline, CDR1 is GTSNPN and CDR2 SVGIG (reference sequence). This CDR3 is built from 13 residues. Trimming removed 2 bases at V and 8 bases at J, with 13 bases between. The CDR3 DNA follows: TGTGCCTGGAGTCAGCTCGTTTTTGATGAGCAGTTCTTC. It codes for CAWSQLVFDEQFF.

The V and J genes are TRBV7-8 and TRBJ2-5, with D uncertain. With 1 base removed from V and 3 bases from J, the gap between germline ends came to 6 bases. CDR1 and CDR2 from the germline V gene are SGHVS and FQNEAQ. The CDR3 extends over 13 amino acids. Here the CDR3 DNA reads TGTGCCAGCAGCTTAGTGTCAGAAGAGACCCAGTACTTC. This encodes CASSLVSEETQYF.

This clone was recorded once. V usage is TRBV4-3 and J usage is TRBJ2-7; no definite D call. Germline V CDR1 and CDR2: LGHNA, YSLEER. V dropped 3 bases and J dropped 3 bases, with 12 bases sitting between them. This CDR3 spans 14 amino acids. The CDR3 DNA follows: TGCGCCAGCAGCCACCGGGCTGCCGGCTACGAGCAGTACTTC. It is translated as CASSHRAAGYEQYF.

The chain is built from TRBV27 and TRBJ1-2; 8 nucleotides line up with TRBD1. The V segment lost 3 bases and the J segment 8 bases; nucleotides outside the gene matches: 11. There are 15 residues in the CDR3. The germline V gene has CDR1 MNHEY and CDR2 SMNVEV (reference sequence). The CDR3 DNA sequence: TGTGCCAGCAGTTTTGGGGGTGCAGGGGGCGAAGGCTACACCTTC. Amino acids: CASSFGGAGGEGYTF.

This sequence joins TRBV18 and TRBJ2-6, with D hard to call. This CDR3 has 15 amino acids. Trimming took 3 bases from V and 1 from J, leaving 7 bases between them. Per germline, CDR1 KGHSH and CDR2 LQKENI. The CDR3 region has the DNA TGTGCCAGCTCACCGGGCTGGTCTGGGGCCAACGTCCTGACTTTC. Amino acid sequence: CASSPGWSGANVLTF.

This chain joins TRBV15 and TRBJ2-7; D gene uncertain. CDR3 length: 14 residues. V was clipped by 3 bases and J by 2 bases, with 11 bases between them. Germline V CDR1 and CDR2: LNHNV, YYDKDF (reference sequence). The CDR3 protein is CATSRRGTPYEQYF. The CDR3 DNA sequence: TGTGCCACCAGCAGGCGTGGAACCCCCTACGAGCAGTACTTC.

This chain joins TRBV27 and TRBJ1-5, with D uncertain. Trimming shortened V by 3 bases and J by 2 bases, and 5 bases separated the two germline ends. The CDR3 has 13 amino acids. In germline, CDR1 is MNHEY, CDR2 SMNVEV (reference sequence). CDR3 residues: CASSFNGNQPQHF. CDR3 coding DNA: TGTGCCAGCAGTTTCAACGGCAATCAGCCCCAGCATTTT.

The chain couples TRBV7-9 to TRBJ2-5; D is unclear. Deletions cut 0 bases from V and 6 bases from J, with 11 bases between. CDR1 and CDR2 (germline): SEHNR, FQNEAQ (reference sequence). The CDR3 has 14 amino acids. CDR3: CASSLAGSSQTQYF. CDR3 bases: TGTGCCAGCAGCTTAGCCGGCAGTAGCCAGACCCAGTACTTC.

V usage is TRBV27 and J usage is TRBJ1-5, with D perhaps TRBD1 (5 bases). The germline V gene has CDR1 MNHEY and CDR2 SMNVEV (reference sequence). V was trimmed by 4 bases and J by 6 bases, leaving 10 bases between them. This CDR3 spans 13 amino acids. The CDR3 loop is CASSSQGGQPQHF. The CDR3 DNA reads TGTGCCAGCAGTTCTCAGGGTGGTCAGCCCCAGCATTTT.

In its sample, this clone was seen a few times. The chain is built from TRBV11-2 and TRBJ2-6; TRBD1 might be the D (5 bases). Germline V gene data show CDR1 as SGHAT and CDR2 as FQNNGV. The CDR3 is 14 amino acids. V dropped 6 bases and J dropped 4 bases, with 10 bases sitting between them. The CDR3 DNA follows: TGTGCCAGCAGAGGGGTGACAGGGGCCAACGTCCTGACTTTC. Its protein product is CASRGVTGANVLTF.

This chain uses TRBV27 with TRBJ1-2; a possible D gene is TRBD1 (6 bases). Trimming removed 4 bases at V and 4 bases at J, with 13 bases between. Looked up from germline, CDR1 is MNHEY and CDR2 is SMNVEV (reference sequence). The CDR3 totals 14 residues. The CDR3 coding sequence is TGTGCCAGCAGTTCCTCGGACAGCCTCTATGGCTACACCTTC. This gives the protein CASSSSDSLYGYTF.

The chain joins TRBV27 to TRBJ2-3; D perhaps matches TRBD1 (6 bases). Germline CDR1 reads MNHEY; CDR2 reads SMNVEV (reference sequence). V lost 8 bases and J 1 base, leaving 16 bases between the germline ends. This CDR3 region has 15 residues. CDR3: CASRGTYGGTDTQYF. The CDR3 DNA reads TGTGCCAGCCGTGGGACATATGGGGGCACAGATACGCAGTATTTT.

This rearrangement joins TRBV10-3 to TRBJ2-7, with a weak D call TRBD1 (6 bases). V lost 11 bases and J lost 7, with 21 bases in between. The germline CDR1 and CDR2 sequences are ENHRY and SYGVKD. The CDR3 contains 13 residues. The chain's CDR3 is CAAPGTTPGEQYF. In nucleotides, the CDR3 is TGTGCCGCGCCCGGGACAACTCCTGGAGAGCAGTACTTC.

The chain joins TRBV2 to TRBJ2-5; TRBD1 might be the D (6 bases). V shed 5 bases and J shed 0 bases, with 10 bases lying between them. CDR1 is SNHLY and CDR2 is FYNNEI in the germline V gene. The CDR3 is 14 residues long. CDR3 DNA sequence: TGTGCCAGCAGTCCGAGGACAGACCAAGAGACCCAGTACTTC. This encodes CASSPRTDQETQYF.

The genes are TRBV18 and TRBJ2-7, with TRBD1 matching over 9 bases. The CDR3 runs 15 residues. V lost 2 bases, J lost 11 bases, and 13 bases stayed unmatched. Per germline, CDR1 KGHSH and CDR2 LQKENI. Here the CDR3 DNA reads TGTGCCAGCTCACCAGACAGGGGGGGCGGCCTAGCGGAGTACGTC. This encodes CASSPDRGGGLAEYV.

The chain uses TRBV5-6 and TRBJ2-2; D call uncertain. The length of the CDR3 is 13 residues. Germline CDR1 reads SGHDT; CDR2 reads YYEEEE. V was pared by 4 bases and J by 3 bases, with 7 bases between. DNA of the CDR3: TGTGCCAGCAGCCTTCTTTACACCGGGGAGCTGTTTTTT. Protein: CASSLLYTGELFF.

In DNA, the CDR3 is TGTGCCAGCAGCCCGAGCGCTAGCCGTACCGGGGAGCTGTTTTTT. Its protein product is CASSPSASRTGELFF. V is TRBV7-9 and J is TRBJ2-2, with D maybe TRBD2 (5 bases). The length of the CDR3 is 15 residues. CDR1 and CDR2 (germline): SEHNR, FQNEAQ (reference sequence). V gave up 5 bases and J gave up 5 bases, with 15 bases separating them.

The chain couples TRBV5-4 to TRBJ2-3, with 13 bases lining up with TRBD2. Germline V gene lookup returns CDR1 SGHNT and CDR2 YYREEE (reference sequence). V shed 4 bases, J shed 0 bases, and the junction held 5 bases outside the gene matches. The CDR3 is 17 residues long. CDR3 coding DNA: TGTGCCAGCAGCCCGGGACTAGCGGGGCCTAGCACAGATACGCAGTATTTT. It translates to CASSPGLAGPSTDTQYF.

This chain uses TRBV9 with TRBJ2-1, with 8 bases fitting TRBD2. The CDR3 consists of 15 residues. The V gene's germline CDR1 is SGDLS and CDR2 YYNGEE. J was trimmed by 7 bases and V by 4 bases; bases with no gene match: 10. DNA of the CDR3: TGTGCCAGCAGCCCCCAACCCGGACTAGCAAATGAGCAGTTCTTC. Translation: CASSPQPGLANEQFF. Looking up the rest from reference TRBV9 and TRBJ2-1 gives the full variable domain: DSGVTQTPKHLITATGQRVTLRCSPRSGDLSVYWYQQSLDQGLQFLIQYYNGEERAKGNILERFSAQQFPDLHSELNLSSLELGDSALYFCASSPQPGLANEQFFGPGTRLTVL.

The chain joins TRBV4-1 to TRBJ2-1; D gene uncertain. The CDR3 sequence is 18 residues long. Germline V gene sequence: CDR1 MGHRA, CDR2 YSYEKL. Trimming removed 1 base at V and 1 base at J, with 17 bases between. CDR3 sequence reads: CASSQVLGNTRSYNEQFF. CDR3 nucleotide sequence: TGCGCCAGCAGCCAAGTCTTGGGGAATACCAGATCCTACAATGAGCAGTTCTTC.

This clone has a handful of counts. The rearrangement uses TRBV15 and TRBJ1-1, with TRBD1 as a possible D gene (6 bases). V was pared by 1 base and J by 8 bases, with 11 bases between. The CDR3 runs 13 residues. CDR1 is LNHNV and CDR2 is YYDKDF in the germline V gene (reference sequence). The CDR3 DNA reads TGTGCCACCAGCAGAGGGGGGGGCTTGGAAGCTTTCTTT. Translating it yields CATSRGGGLEAFF.